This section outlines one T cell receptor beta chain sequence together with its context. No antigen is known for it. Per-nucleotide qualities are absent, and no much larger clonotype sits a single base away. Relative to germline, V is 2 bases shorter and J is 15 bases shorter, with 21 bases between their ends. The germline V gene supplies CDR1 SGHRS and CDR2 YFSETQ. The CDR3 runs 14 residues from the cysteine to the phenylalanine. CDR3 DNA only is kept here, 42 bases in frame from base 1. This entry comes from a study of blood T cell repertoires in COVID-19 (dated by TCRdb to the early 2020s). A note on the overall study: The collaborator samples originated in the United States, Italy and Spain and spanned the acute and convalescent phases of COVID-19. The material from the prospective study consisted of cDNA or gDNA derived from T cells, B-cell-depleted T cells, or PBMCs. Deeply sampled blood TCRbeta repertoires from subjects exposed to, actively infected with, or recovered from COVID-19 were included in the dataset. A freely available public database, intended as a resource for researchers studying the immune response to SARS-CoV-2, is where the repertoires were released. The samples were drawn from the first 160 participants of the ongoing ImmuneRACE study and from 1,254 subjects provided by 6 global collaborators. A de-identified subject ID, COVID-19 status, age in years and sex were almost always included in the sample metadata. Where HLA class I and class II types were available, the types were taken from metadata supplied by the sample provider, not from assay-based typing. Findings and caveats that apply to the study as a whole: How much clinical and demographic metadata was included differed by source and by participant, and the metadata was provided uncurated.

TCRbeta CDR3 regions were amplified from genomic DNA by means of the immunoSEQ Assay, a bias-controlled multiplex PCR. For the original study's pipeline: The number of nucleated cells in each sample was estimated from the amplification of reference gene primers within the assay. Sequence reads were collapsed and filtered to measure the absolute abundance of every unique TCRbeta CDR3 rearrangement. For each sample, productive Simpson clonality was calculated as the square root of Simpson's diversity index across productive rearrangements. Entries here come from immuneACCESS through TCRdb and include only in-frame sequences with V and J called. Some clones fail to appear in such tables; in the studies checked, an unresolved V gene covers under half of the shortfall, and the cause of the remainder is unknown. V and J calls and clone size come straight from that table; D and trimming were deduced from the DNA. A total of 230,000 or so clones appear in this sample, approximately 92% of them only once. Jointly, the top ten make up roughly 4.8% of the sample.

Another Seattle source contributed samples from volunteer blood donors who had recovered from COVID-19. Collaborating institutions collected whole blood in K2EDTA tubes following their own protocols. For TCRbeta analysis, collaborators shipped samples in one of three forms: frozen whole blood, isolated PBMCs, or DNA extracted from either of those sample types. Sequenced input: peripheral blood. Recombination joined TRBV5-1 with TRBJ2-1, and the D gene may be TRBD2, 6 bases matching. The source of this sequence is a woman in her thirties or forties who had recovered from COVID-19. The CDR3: CASSFGTYFQEAFF. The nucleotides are TGCGCCAGCAGCTTCGGGACTTACTTTCAAGAGGCGTTCTTC. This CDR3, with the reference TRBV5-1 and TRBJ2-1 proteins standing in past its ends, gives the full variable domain KAGVTQTPRYLIKTRGQQVTLSCSPISGHRSVSWYQQTPGQGLQFLFEYFSETQRNKGNFPGRFSGRQFSNSRSEMNVSTLELGDSALYLCASSFGTYFQEAFFGPGTRLTVL.